This record looks at one TCR beta chain sequence and its context. What it recognizes is unknown. The data derive from a study of CD8 T cells in ankylosing spondylitis. Study results and caveats: Blood from ankylosing spondylitis patients appeared to carry a characteristic roughly eight-variant TCR beta motif. Matched ankylosing spondylitis synovial fluid reportedly showed significant enrichment of disease-linked clones. Peripheral blood samples showed relatively rare disease-linked clones, and these clones were CD8+.

Libraries for TCR beta were made by quantitative 5'-RACE with molecular barcodes. TCRdb called the 5' RACE reads again in MiXCR, with one record for every CDR3 protein. The sample records about 800,000 distinct CDR3 sequences, roughly 12% being singletons. Germline V gene sequence: CDR1 MNHEY, CDR2 SVGEGT. The trim removed 0 bases at V and 0 bases at J, leaving 1 base unmatched. The CDR3 consists of 15 residues. Sequenced input: blood, either unsorted or a sorted T cell fraction (not recorded which). The source is a male donor with ankylosing spondylitis. This chain links TRBV6-2 or TRBV6-3 with TRBJ2-5; 7 bases agree with TRBD1. The CDR3 bases are TGTGCCAGCAGTTACTCGACAGGGTACCAAGAGACCCAGTACTTC. It encodes CASSYSTGYQETQYF.